This T cell receptor (beta chain) is drawn from a study of early stage breast cancer tumors. On the study more broadly: Among roughly twelve ER+/PR+/HER2- tumors, eight were ductal, four lobular.

This table comes from immunoSEQ multiplex PCR, and its TCRdb copy is limited to in-frame clones, with some not included. The sample lists over 45,000 clones, roughly four fifths occurring once. CDR3 size: 14 residues. Germline-derived CDR1 and CDR2 are SGHDT and YYEEEE. Note on this clone: The junction differs from germline at one of its ends, possibly a read error. This CDR3 is also generated by other DNA sequences in the sample.

The chain uses TRBV5-6 and TRBJ2-7; 10 bases agree with TRBD1. The sample taken for sequencing was blood. The source is a person aged 45 to 59 with breast cancer. The CDR3 here is CASSFGTGVGEQYF. As DNA, the CDR3 is TGTGCCAGTAGCTTTGGGACAGGGGTCGGTGAGCAGTACTTC. Combining the CDR3 with reference TRBV5-6 and TRBJ2-7 gives the whole variable domain DAGVTQSPTHLIKTRGQQVTLRCSPKSGHDTVSWYQQALGQGPQFIFQYYEEEERQRGNFPDRFSGHQFPNYSSELNVNALLLGDSALYLCASSFGTGVGEQYFGPGTRLTVT.